This TCR beta chain was captured by sequencing in a study of T cell repertoires in aging, cancer and after chemotherapy. In the study overall: Patients with glioblastoma brain tumors were sampled before and after temozolomide-based therapy.

Amplification of TCR beta used genomic DNA extracted from peripheral blood. Study-wide results and caveats: The repertoire data cannot show anything about immunological memory following chemotherapy. In healthy donors, age-related TCR diversity loss mainly reflected lost richness.

Multiplex touch-down PCR with TRB-A/B primers amplified rearranged V-D-J TRB sequences. TCRdb reprocessed the multiplex PCR reads via MiXCR and lists one record per CDR3 protein. The sample contains around 2,500 distinct CDR3 sequences, roughly 23% of which appear only once. V dropped 5 bases and J dropped 6; count of bases not matched to a gene: 9. CDR1 and CDR2 (germline): SGHAT, FQNNGV. There are 15 residues in the CDR3. By share, this clonotype counts as medium-sized. The target antigen is unknown. The V and J genes are TRBV11-2 and TRBJ2-7, with TRBD1 matching over 11 bases. This clonotype was obtained from a human donor with a solid tumor. The sequencing input was blood. The CDR3 nucleotides are TGTGCCAGCAGCGGAGAGGTAGGACAGGGGGCCGAGCAGTACTTC. Translated: CASSGEVGQGAEQYF.